These 27 T cell receptor beta chains were all obtained from the same sample, sequenced in a study of T cells after yellow fever vaccination. TCRdb independently ran MiXCR on the 5' RACE reads; one entry per CDR3 protein. The sample lists about 200,000 distinct CDR3 sequences, approximately 3.2% occurring once. This material consisted of CD4+ T cells sorted from PBMCs, taken 10 days after the yellow fever booster vaccination. The receptors were gathered from a man younger than 30 who received the YFV17D yellow fever vaccine.

This clonotype showed up many times. CDR3 coding DNA: TGTGCCAGCAGCTTGGTTCCCACGGGCACTGAAGCTTTCTTT. It yields the protein CASSLVPTGTEAFF. The chain employs TRBV5-6 and TRBJ1-1, with unresolved D. Germline V CDR1 and CDR2: SGHDT, YYEEEE. The CDR3 runs to 14 residues. V was clipped by 0 bases and J by 4 bases, with 10 bases between them. Full variable domain (outside the CDR3, taken from reference TRBV5-6 and TRBJ1-1): DAGVTQSPTHLIKTRGQQVTLRCSPKSGHDTVSWYQQALGQGPQFIFQYYEEEERQRGNFPDRFSGHQFPNYSSELNVNALLLGDSALYLCASSLVPTGTEAFFGQGTRLTVV.

This clonotype was recorded at least ten times. V and J are TRBV20-1 and TRBJ1-1, with D unresolved. CDR1 is DFQATT and CDR2 is SNEGSKA in the germline V gene (reference sequence). V was shortened by 6 bases and J by 0 bases, with 17 bases between the two germline ends. CDR3 length equals 15 residues. The CDR3 DNA follows: TGCAGTGCCGCGACCTTTGGCGGGGTGAACACTGAAGCTTTCTTT. This gives the protein CSAATFGGVNTEAFF.

There are a few counts of this clonotype. This chain uses TRBV2 with TRBJ2-7; possibly TRBD1 for D (5 bases). The germline gives CDR1 SNHLY, CDR2 FYNNEI. CDR3 size: 12 residues. V was cut by 7 bases and J by 6 bases, with 13 bases left in between. DNA for the CDR3: TGTGCCAGCATCAGGGAATTCAGCGAGCAGTACGTC. It specifies CASIREFSEQYV.

V is TRBV7-2 and J is TRBJ2-3; D call uncertain. The CDR3 length is 13 residues. V lost 5 bases, J lost 4 bases, and 10 bases lay in between. From germline, CDR1 is SGHTA and CDR2 FQGNSA. The CDR3 DNA is TGTGCCAGCAGCCTCTACGAGTCAGATACGCAGTATTTT. Amino acids: CASSLYESDTQYF. Together with reference TRBV7-2 and TRBJ2-3, the CDR3 gives the full variable domain: GAGVSQSPSNKVTEKGKDVELRCDPISGHTALYWYRQSLGQGLEFLIYFQGNSAPDKSGLPSDRFSAERTGGSVSTLTIQRTQQEDSAVYLCASSLYESDTQYFGPGTRLTVL.

Only a few counts were recorded for this clonotype. The CDR3 DNA reads as TGTGCCAGCTCACCGCTTTTATCAGGGACCGGGGGCTACACCTTC. It yields the protein CASSPLLSGTGGYTF. This sequence joins TRBV18 and TRBJ1-2; perhaps TRBD1 as D (5 bases). The CDR3 is made up of 15 amino acids. Deletions cut 3 bases from V and 8 bases from J, with 19 bases between. Germline V gives CDR1 KGHSH, CDR2 LQKENI.

This clonotype was seen a handful of times. The rearrangement joins TRBV20-1 to TRBJ1-4, with D hard to call. V was clipped by 5 bases and J by 0 bases, with 7 bases between them. Germline V gene sequence: CDR1 DFQATT, CDR2 SNEGSKA (reference sequence). The CDR3 spans 13 residues. The DNA for the CDR3 is TGCAGTGCTCGAGCCTCAACTAATGAAAAACTGTTTTTT. This encodes CSARASTNEKLFF.

This clonotype was counted a single time. A much larger clone lies one base from this, so it may be a read error. V usage is TRBV12-3 or TRBV12-4 and J usage is TRBJ2-1; D unclear. The CDR3 consists of 10 residues. V dropped 4 bases and J dropped 8 bases, with 3 bases sitting between them. CDR3 loop: CASSYYEQFF. For the CDR3, the DNA is TGTGCCAGCAGTTATTATGAGCAGTTCTTC.

Ten or more counts support this clonotype. This rearrangement joins TRBV4-2 to TRBJ1-5; D remains unclear. Germline V gene lookup returns CDR1 LGHNA and CDR2 YNFKEQ. Trimming removed 4 bases from V and 5 bases from J, with 18 bases in between. CDR3 length equals 16 residues. The CDR3 nucleotides are TGTGCCAGCAGCCCCCACCCTCGGACGGAAGATCAGCCCCAGCATTTT. Encoded protein: CASSPHPRTEDQPQHF.

V is TRBV7-2 and J is TRBJ2-3, with D unclear. This CDR3 region has 14 residues. CDR1 is SGHTA and CDR2 is FQGNSA in the germline V gene. V was clipped by 4 bases and J by 2 bases, with 10 bases between them. The CDR3 region has the DNA TGTGCCAGCAGCTGGGCCCTACCCACAGATACGCAGTATTTT. Translated: CASSWALPTDTQYF. Together with reference TRBV7-2 and TRBJ2-3, the CDR3 gives the full variable domain: GAGVSQSPSNKVTEKGKDVELRCDPISGHTALYWYRQSLGQGLEFLIYFQGNSAPDKSGLPSDRFSAERTGGSVSTLTIQRTQQEDSAVYLCASSWALPTDTQYFGPGTRLTVL.

The J gene is TRBJ2-3, the V gene TRBV9; no firm D call. The V end was cut by 4 bases, the J end by 4 bases, with 19 bases between. The CDR3 extends over 16 amino acids. Germline V gene data show CDR1 as SGDLS and CDR2 as YYNGEE. The CDR3 coding sequence is TGTGCCAGCAGCCCTTCCACCCAGGTGGGCGCAGATACGCAGTATTTT. Translating it yields CASSPSTQVGADTQYF.

The table lists this clonotype with a few counts. The chain couples TRBV6-1 to TRBJ1-5; perhaps TRBD1 as D (6 bases). V dropped 7 bases and J dropped 3 bases, with 22 bases sitting between them. Germline loops: CDR1 MNHNS, CDR2 SASEGT. This CDR3 region has 17 residues. The CDR3 DNA reads TGTGCCAGCAAGAGAGGCTCCGGACAGAGCTTCAATCAGCCCCAGCATTTT. Protein product: CASKRGSGQSFNQPQHF.

This clonotype has a handful of counts. The J gene is TRBJ1-1, the V gene TRBV27, with 8 bases matching TRBD1. The CDR3 extends over 14 amino acids. Germline lookup yields CDR1 MNHEY and CDR2 SMNVEV (reference sequence). After removal of 5 bases from V and 1 base from J, the junction contained 3 bases not matched to a gene. DNA for the CDR3: TGTGCCAGCAGTACGGACAGGGCGAACACTGAAGCTTTCTTT. Its protein is CASSTDRANTEAFF.

This clonotype was detected only a few times. The genes are TRBV3-1 and TRBJ2-3; 8 bases agree with TRBD2. Trimming took 0 bases from V and 6 from J; bases not matched to a gene: 2. The CDR3 sequence is 14 residues long. Germline CDR1 and CDR2: LGHDT and YNNKEL (reference sequence). The CDR3 region is CASSQDLAGDTQYF. The CDR3 DNA sequence: TGTGCCAGCAGCCAAGACCTAGCGGGCGATACGCAGTATTTT.

This clonotype appeared many times. This rearrangement joins TRBV5-1 to TRBJ2-3; 8 positions agree with TRBD2. The V gene end was trimmed by 4 bases and the J gene end by 7 bases; junction bases not matched to a gene: 11. Germline CDR1 and CDR2: SGHRS and YFSETQ. There are 15 residues in the CDR3. This CDR3 reads CASSSTRGGGNTQYF. In nucleotides, the CDR3 is TGCGCCAGCAGCAGTACACGGGGGGGAGGAAATACGCAGTATTTT. Supplemented by reference TRBV5-1 and TRBJ2-3, the full variable domain reads KAGVTQTPRYLIKTRGQQVTLSCSPISGHRSVSWYQQTPGQGLQFLFEYFSETQRNKGNFPGRFSGRQFSNSRSEMNVSTLELGDSALYLCASSSTRGGGNTQYFGPGTRLTVL.

This clonotype was counted ten times or more. The chain recombines TRBV29-1 with TRBJ1-1, with a possible D match to TRBD1 (5 bases). The germline V and J ends were trimmed by 6 bases and 0 bases, with 17 bases remaining between them. The V gene's germline CDR1 is SQVTM and CDR2 ANQGSEA. CDR3 size: 15 residues. CDR3 residues: CSVSSGWGMNTEAFF. The DNA for the CDR3 is TGCAGCGTCTCCTCAGGGTGGGGCATGAACACTGAAGCTTTCTTT.

The V and J genes are TRBV19 and TRBJ2-7, with 8 positions matching TRBD1. Germline CDR1 reads LNHDA; CDR2 reads SQIVND (reference sequence). V was clipped by 2 bases and J by 6 bases; unmatched bases: 6. This CDR3 has 14 amino acids. The CDR3 DNA is TGTGCCAGTAGTATAAGACAGGGGAGCCCCGAGCAGTACGTC. It translates to CASSIRQGSPEQYV.

The genes are TRBV4-2 and TRBJ2-1; D is perhaps TRBD1 or TRBD2 (5 bases each). The V gene's germline CDR1 is LGHNA and CDR2 YNFKEQ. V was clipped by 3 bases and J by 8 bases, with 17 bases between them. The CDR3 is made up of 15 amino acids. The CDR3 sequence: CASSQGSGPADEQFF. The CDR3 DNA follows: TGTGCCAGCAGCCAGGGATCGGGGCCCGCGGATGAGCAGTTCTTC.

The genes are TRBV11-1 and TRBJ2-3; the match to TRBD1 covers 11 bases. The CDR3 consists of 13 residues. The V gene end was trimmed by 10 bases and the J gene end by 3 bases; junction bases not matched to a gene: 3. The V gene's germline CDR1 is SGHAT and CDR2 FQDESV (reference sequence). CDR3 DNA: TGTGCCACCCGGGACAGGGGGACAGATACGCAGTATTTT. Its translation is CATRDRGTDTQYF. The full variable domain, with the rest looked up from reference TRBV11-1 and TRBJ2-3, is EAEVAQSPRYKITEKSQAVAFWCDPISGHATLYWYRQILGQGPELLVQFQDESVVDDSQLPKDRFSAERLKGVDSTLKIQPAELGDSAMYLCATRDRGTDTQYFGPGTRLTVL.

This clonotype was seen a few times. V and J are TRBV7-9 and TRBJ2-3; 7 bases are a match to TRBD1. Germline V CDR1 and CDR2: SEHNR, FQNEAQ (reference sequence). This CDR3 region has 14 residues. V lost 5 bases and J lost 2; bases outside the gene matches: 4. This CDR3 reads CASSKGTATDTQYF. The CDR3 nucleotides are TGTGCCAGCAGCAAAGGGACAGCCACAGATACGCAGTATTTT.

In its sample, this clonotype was seen many times. The V and J genes are TRBV5-1 and TRBJ2-1; 8 nucleotides agree with TRBD1. Trimming took 0 bases from V and 14 from J; bases not matched to a gene: 7. This CDR3 region has 13 residues. Germline assignment: CDR1 SGHRS and CDR2 YFSETQ. Here the CDR3 DNA reads TGCGCCAGCAGCTTGGGACAGGGGAGAAGAAAGTTCTTC. It codes for CASSLGQGRRKFF.

Many counts were recorded for this clonotype. The V and J genes are TRBV4-3 and TRBJ2-2; TRBD2 agrees at 9 bases. The CDR3 length is 17 residues. Germline V lookup: CDR1 LGHNA, CDR2 YSLEER. V dropped 0 bases and J dropped 3; count of bases not matched to a gene: 5. The DNA of the CDR3 is TGCGCCAGCAGCCAAGACGTAGGCGGGGGGGACACCGGGGAGCTGTTTTTT. This translates into CASSQDVGGGDTGELFF.

This clonotype has just a few counts. The V gene is TRBV5-4, the J gene TRBJ2-3; 10 bases fit TRBD1. Unmatched junction bases numbered 4, after V lost 4 bases and J lost 5 bases. Germline values: CDR1 SGHNT, CDR2 YYREEE (reference sequence). The CDR3 has 14 residues. The CDR3 is CASSADRGVDTQYF. CDR3 coding DNA: TGTGCCAGCAGCGCGGACAGGGGGGTAGATACGCAGTATTTT.

This clonotype was seen at least ten times. V and J are TRBV5-1 and TRBJ2-3, with 8 bases matching TRBD1. The germline V gene encodes CDR1 SGHRS and CDR2 YFSETQ. Trimming removed 5 bases from V and 3 bases from J; junction bases left unmatched: 5. The length of the CDR3 is 14 residues. The CDR3 reads CASSYGQGTDTQYF. CDR3 DNA: TGCGCCAGCAGTTATGGACAGGGTACAGATACGCAGTATTTT.

This clonotype was seen a few times. This rearrangement joins TRBV19 to TRBJ1-2, with TRBD1 matching 8 bases. Germline CDR1 reads LNHDA; CDR2 reads SQIVND (reference sequence). The CDR3 spans 12 residues. The trim removed 4 bases at V and 7 bases at J, leaving 2 bases unmatched. The CDR3 loop reads CASSKTGAGYTF. The CDR3 DNA sequence: TGTGCCAGTAGTAAGACAGGGGCTGGCTACACCTTC.

V is TRBV9 and J is TRBJ1-1; TRBD1 agrees at 10 bases. Germline values: CDR1 SGDLS, CDR2 YYNGEE. The CDR3 is made up of 13 amino acids. Unmatched junction bases numbered 4, after V lost 4 bases and J lost 7 bases. CDR3 loop: CASSWTGGHEAFF. In DNA form, the CDR3 reads TGTGCCAGCAGCTGGACAGGGGGGCATGAAGCTTTCTTT.

Many counts were recorded for this clonotype. The rearrangement joins TRBV5-8 to TRBJ2-3, with D perhaps TRBD1 (6 bases). V was clipped by 3 bases and J by 2 bases, with 10 bases between them. The CDR3 is 14 residues long. Germline values: CDR1 SGHTS, CDR2 YDEGEE. In nucleotides, the CDR3 is TGTGCCAGCAGCTCGGGACAACTCACAGATACGCAGTATTTT. Protein sequence: CASSSGQLTDTQYF.

The chain links TRBV7-2 to TRBJ1-5; D is perhaps TRBD1 (5 bases). The CDR3 sequence is 17 residues long. Germline V gives CDR1 SGHTA, CDR2 FQGNSA. Trimming left V 5 bases short and J 6 bases short, with 23 bases between. The CDR3 DNA reads as TGTGCCAGCAGCGCTGTTGGGGGGAGAGGGCATGGTCAGCCCCAGCATTTT. This sequence encodes CASSAVGGRGHGQPQHF.